Sequencing of this TCR beta chain was carried out in a study of T cell repertoires in cytomegalovirus infection. This clonotype was counted only a few times. Its antigen is not identified. CDR1 is SGHNT, CDR2 YENEEA, per germline. Trimming stripped 3 bases from V and 5 bases from J, with 14 bases between. The CDR3 is 14 amino acids. TCRdb reprocessed the reads with MiXCR, giving one entry per CDR3 protein. The table has some 350,000 distinct CDR3 sequences, about 35% seen once. The sample was cultured PBMCs, taken from culture after CMV antigen stimulation. V usage is TRBV11-3 and J usage is TRBJ2-7; a weak D match, TRBD1 (5 bases). This clonotype was obtained from a human donor in good health (CMV status not recorded). Some clones in this sample may be carry-over from other donors' samples. The CDR3 DNA reads as TGTGCCAGCAGCTTGGGATCAGGGTACGACGAGCAGTACTTC. Translated, it gives CASSLGSGYDEQYF.